The 32 T cell receptor beta chains below all came from one sample that was sequenced in a study of blood T cell repertoires in COVID-19. Method: immunoSEQ multiplex PCR; TCRdb's copy keeps in-frame clones and lacks some. The sample has 200,000 to 250,000 clones, 65% to 90% seen once. The sequenced sample consisted of PBMCs or T cells enriched from blood (not recorded which). These TCRs come from a woman aged 35 to 49 with acute COVID-19.

This clone has only a few counts. The V and J genes are TRBV19 and TRBJ2-2; D is possibly TRBD2 (5 bases). Looked up from germline, CDR1 is LNHDA and CDR2 is SQIVND (reference sequence). Trimming took 7 bases from V and 1 from J, leaving 10 bases between them. The CDR3 loop spans 14 amino acids. CDR3 in DNA: TGTGCCAGTAAAACGGGGATGAACACCGGGGAGCTGTTTTTT. The encoded protein is CASKTGMNTGELFF. The entire variable domain, with the rest obtained from reference TRBV19 and TRBJ2-2, is as follows: DGGITQSPKYLFRKEGQNVTLSCEQNLNHDAMYWYRQDPGQGLRLIYYSQIVNDFQKGDIAEGYSVSREKKESFPLTVTSAQKNPTAFYLCASKTGMNTGELFFGEGSRLTVL.

The chain uses TRBV28 and TRBJ2-4, with D possibly TRBD1 on 6 matching bases. The V end was cut by 6 bases, the J end by 3 bases, with 15 bases between. CDR3 length: 15 amino acids. Germline CDR1 and CDR2: MDHEN and SYDVKM. The CDR3 region is CASSQTGTIKNIQYF. CDR3 nucleotides: TGTGCCAGCAGCCAAACAGGGACGATCAAAAACATTCAGTACTTC.

This chain uses TRBV7-3 with TRBJ2-3, with 7 bases fitting TRBD1. Germline V gene data show CDR1 as SGHTA and CDR2 as FQGTGA. This CDR3 contains 15 residues. V lost 4 bases and J lost 2; bases outside the gene matches: 6. DNA for the CDR3: TGTGCCAGCAGCTCCCAAGGGGGCTTCACAGATACGCAGTATTTT. The encoded protein is CASSSQGGFTDTQYF.

The chain couples TRBV11-3 to TRBJ2-1; 11 nucleotides match TRBD1. This CDR3 contains 18 residues. Germline V gene sequence: CDR1 SGHNT, CDR2 YENEEA. Trimming cost V 4 bases and J 6 bases; bases outside gene matches: 14. CDR3 loop: CASSSVIPGQGGSNEQFF. CDR3 sequence (DNA): TGTGCCAGCAGCTCGGTGATACCGGGACAGGGGGGCTCCAATGAGCAGTTCTTC.

The chain combines TRBV7-6 with TRBJ1-1, with D perhaps TRBD1 (6 bases). The V gene's germline CDR1 is SGHVS and CDR2 FNYEAQ. The germline V and J ends were trimmed by 5 bases and 1 base, with 23 bases remaining between them. This CDR3 region has 18 residues. DNA for the CDR3: TGTGCCAGCAGCGCACTTACCTGGACAGAGATCGAGAACACTGAAGCTTTCTTT. Its protein is CASSALTWTEIENTEAFF.

This clone was detected a few times. The chain carries TRBV3-1 (or the pseudogene TRBV3-2) and TRBJ2-1; weak D call: TRBD2 (6 bases). This CDR3 has 16 residues. The germline CDR1 and CDR2 sequences are LGHDT and YNNKEL (reference sequence). The V end lost 8 bases, the J end lost 8 bases, and 25 bases lay between the germline ends. CDR3 sequence: CASGRGASSGRYEQFF. Written as DNA, the CDR3 is TGTGCCAGCGGCCGCGGGGCTTCAAGCGGGCGGTATGAGCAGTTCTTC.

This chain uses TRBV6-5 with TRBJ1-1; D gene unclear. Trimming shortened V by 6 bases and J by 3 bases, and 17 bases separated the two germline ends. From germline, CDR1 is MNHEY and CDR2 SVGAGI. This CDR3 is 15 amino acids long. Here the CDR3 reads CASSPSRGRDTEAFF. The CDR3 DNA is TGTGCCAGCAGCCCCTCACGCGGGCGGGACACTGAAGCTTTCTTT.

This sequence joins TRBV19 and TRBJ1-1; TRBD1 matches 10 bases. The V segment lost 5 bases and the J segment 4 bases; nucleotides outside the gene matches: 7. Germline V gives CDR1 LNHDA, CDR2 SQIVND (reference sequence). CDR3 length: 15 residues. The CDR3 coding sequence is TGTGCCAGTAGTTCATGGGACAGGGGCATCACTGAAGCTTTCTTT. The encoded protein is CASSSWDRGITEAFF.

The chain carries TRBV28 and TRBJ1-5, with 9 bases matching TRBD1. V was clipped by 3 bases and J by 1 base; unmatched bases: 4. This CDR3 contains 16 residues. CDR1 MDHEN and CDR2 SYDVKM come from the germline V gene. CDR3 coding DNA: TGTGCCAGCAGTTTCTCGGGACAGGGCAGCAATCAGCCCCAGCATTTT. Its protein is CASSFSGQGSNQPQHF. Drawing the rest from reference TRBV28 and TRBJ1-5, the complete variable domain is DVKVTQSSRYLVKRTGEKVFLECVQDMDHENMFWYRQDPGLGLRLIYFSYDVKMKEKGDIPEGYSVSREKKERFSLILESASTNQTSMYLCASSFSGQGSNQPQHFGDGTRLSIL.

This chain joins TRBV3-1 (or the pseudogene TRBV3-2) and TRBJ2-3; D possibly corresponds to TRBD1 (5 bases). The CDR3 has 13 amino acids. From germline, CDR1 is LGHDT and CDR2 YNNKEL (reference sequence). Trimming cost V 0 bases and J 8 bases, with 9 bases left between them. In DNA form, the CDR3 reads TGTGCCAGCAGCCAAGAACCCAGGGCTACGCAGTATTTT. The encoded protein is CASSQEPRATQYF.

The chain couples TRBV19 to TRBJ1-6; 10 nucleotides align to TRBD1. V was clipped by 5 bases and J by 7 bases; unmatched bases: 5. CDR1 and CDR2 (germline): LNHDA, SQIVND (reference sequence). The CDR3 spans 15 residues. The CDR3, as DNA: TGTGCCAGTAGTCCAAGGACAGGGGGGAATTCACCCCTCCACTTT. Translated: CASSPRTGGNSPLHF.

The rearrangement joins TRBV7-2 to TRBJ2-5, with D perhaps matching TRBD2 (6 bases). Per germline, CDR1 SGHTA and CDR2 FQGNSA. CDR3 length: 17 residues. The V end was cut by 6 bases, the J end by 5 bases, with 25 bases between. The CDR3 DNA reads as TGTGCCAGCAGTCGGGGGTATTTTGAGAGGGCCAGGGAGACCCAGTACTTC. This sequence encodes CASSRGYFERARETQYF.

The chain uses TRBV30 and TRBJ1-1; tentative D call: TRBD1 (6 bases). This CDR3 region has 13 residues. The germline CDR1 and CDR2 sequences are GTSNPN and SVGIG (reference sequence). The V gene lost 1 base and the J gene lost 4 bases, with 10 bases spanning the gap. Here the CDR3 reads CAWSAGTLTEAFF. CDR3 bases: TGTGCCTGGAGTGCCGGGACACTCACTGAAGCTTTCTTT.

The V gene is TRBV3-1 (or the pseudogene TRBV3-2), the J gene TRBJ2-2, with 10 bases identical to TRBD1. The length of the CDR3 is 15 residues. Germline V gene sequence: CDR1 LGHDT, CDR2 YNNKEL (reference sequence). Trimming removed 4 bases from V and 7 bases from J; junction bases left unmatched: 6. CDR3: CASSPGTGEDGELFF. CDR3 nucleotides: TGTGCCAGCAGCCCGGGGACAGGGGAGGACGGGGAGCTGTTTTTT.

J is TRBJ2-6 and V is TRBV6-5; TRBD2 might be the D (5 bases). Deletions cut 0 bases from V and 2 bases from J, with 8 bases between. CDR3 length equals 16 residues. From germline, CDR1 is MNHEY and CDR2 SVGAGI. The CDR3 is CASSYSPGTGANVLTF. CDR3 sequence (DNA): TGTGCCAGCAGTTACTCCCCGGGAACTGGGGCCAACGTCCTGACTTTC.

The chain joins TRBV7-2 to TRBJ2-7, with 10 bases that match TRBD1. In germline, CDR1 is SGHTA, CDR2 FQGNSA. With 4 bases clipped from V and 5 bases from J, the junction kept 5 bases outside the gene matches. The CDR3 is 14 amino acids. The CDR3 region is CASSSSTGGDEQYF. The CDR3 DNA reads TGTGCCAGCAGCTCCTCGACAGGGGGCGACGAGCAGTACTTC.

The chain carries TRBV7-2 and TRBJ1-5, with D perhaps matching TRBD1 (6 bases). Germline CDR1 SGHTA, CDR2 FQGNSA. The CDR3 consists of 17 residues. V shed 2 bases and J shed 1 base, with 15 bases lying between them. The CDR3: CASSLIGGRLSNQPQHF. Written as DNA, the CDR3 is TGTGCCAGCAGCTTAATCGGGGGGCGGTTGAGCAATCAGCCCCAGCATTTT.

Only a few counts were recorded for this clone. This chain joins TRBV28 and TRBJ1-6; TRBD1 matches 12 bases. The V segment lost 3 bases and the J segment 6 bases; nucleotides outside the gene matches: 6. Germline CDR1 and CDR2: MDHEN and SYDVKM. The CDR3 spans 17 residues. The CDR3 region is CASSFPGQGAGNSPLHF. The CDR3 nucleotides are TGTGCCAGCAGTTTCCCGGGACAGGGGGCTGGTAATTCACCCCTCCACTTT.

This clone was recorded a few times. The genes are TRBV5-1 and TRBJ1-1, with D perhaps matching TRBD1 (5 bases). Per germline, CDR1 SGHRS and CDR2 YFSETQ. The CDR3 is 15 amino acids. V lost 7 bases and J 1 base, leaving 17 bases between the germline ends. The CDR3 nucleotides read TGCGCCAGCTCAAAACTCGGGGGTTCGAACACTGAAGCTTTCTTT. Translation gives CASSKLGGSNTEAFF. The full variable domain, completed using reference TRBV5-1 and TRBJ1-1, is KAGVTQTPRYLIKTRGQQVTLSCSPISGHRSVSWYQQTPGQGLQFLFEYFSETQRNKGNFPGRFSGRQFSNSRSEMNVSTLELGDSALYLCASSKLGGSNTEAFFGQGTRLTVV.

This clone was seen a few times. V and J are TRBV11-1 and TRBJ2-5; TRBD2 matches 8 bases. V lost 2 bases to trimming and J lost 3 bases; unmatched junction nucleotides: 2. The CDR3 has 14 amino acids. Germline CDR1 SGHAT, CDR2 FQDESV (reference sequence). In nucleotides, the CDR3 is TGTGCCAGCAGCTTAAGGCGGGAGGAAGAGACCCAGTACTTC. This codes for CASSLRREEETQYF.

The chain couples TRBV18 to TRBJ1-5, with D possibly being TRBD1 (5 bases). From germline, CDR1 is KGHSH and CDR2 LQKENI. The CDR3 spans 14 residues. Trimming pared 8 bases from V and 6 bases from J, leaving 17 bases between. The CDR3 protein is CASRQGREGQPQHF. For the CDR3, the DNA is TGTGCCAGCCGCCAGGGCAGGGAAGGTCAGCCCCAGCATTTT.

CDR3 sequence (DNA): TGTGCCACCAGCAGAGACACTGCTGCAACTAATGAAAAACTGTTTTTT. Translation gives CATSRDTAATNEKLFF. The V and J genes are TRBV15 and TRBJ1-4; D remains ambiguous. Germline V gene lookup returns CDR1 LNHNV and CDR2 YYDKDF (reference sequence). This CDR3 region has 16 residues. Trimming removed 0 bases at V and 0 bases at J, with 8 bases between.

The chain has TRBV28 and TRBJ2-7; no reliable D call. Trimming took off 6 bases at V and 2 bases at J, with 5 bases between the two ends. The CDR3 runs to 11 residues. Germline values: CDR1 MDHEN, CDR2 SYDVKM. The CDR3 DNA sequence: TGTGCCAGCAGAACAACCTACGAGCAGTACTTC. Amino acid sequence: CASRTTYEQYF. Variable domain in full (rest from reference TRBV28 and TRBJ2-7): DVKVTQSSRYLVKRTGEKVFLECVQDMDHENMFWYRQDPGLGLRLIYFSYDVKMKEKGDIPEGYSVSREKKERFSLILESASTNQTSMYLCASRTTYEQYFGPGTRLTVT.

This chain uses TRBV24-1 with TRBJ1-2; D possibly corresponds to TRBD1 (6 bases). Germline V gives CDR1 KGHDR, CDR2 SFDVKD. This CDR3 comprises 12 residues. Trimming took off 3 bases at V and 8 bases at J, with 9 bases between the two ends. CDR3 nucleotide sequence: TGTGCCACCAGTGATACAGGGAAAGGCTACACCTTC. This gives the protein CATSDTGKGYTF.

As concerns this clone: An end of the junction does not agree with germline; a read error may underlie this. The V call is TRBV4-1, the J call TRBJ2-1; D gene unclear. There are 15 residues in the CDR3. Germline-derived CDR1 and CDR2 are MGHRA and YSYEKL. The CDR3 protein is CASSQANYYYNEQFF. DNA of the CDR3: TGCGCCAGCAGTCAAGCGAACTACTACTACAATGAGCAGTTCTTC.

The chain employs TRBV4-1 and TRBJ2-5, with TRBD2 identical over 9 bases. J was trimmed by 5 bases and V by 0 bases; bases with no gene match: 7. CDR3 size: 16 residues. Germline V gene sequence: CDR1 MGHRA, CDR2 YSYEKL. DNA of the CDR3: TGCGCCAGCAGCCAAGACAGCGGGAGGAGACAGGAGACCCAGTACTTC. It translates to CASSQDSGRRQETQYF.

Here the CDR3 reads CASSLDEAGGRGYEQYF. In nucleotides, the CDR3 is TGTGCCAGCAGCTTAGATGAGGCAGGCGGGAGGGGATACGAGCAGTACTTC. The rearrangement links TRBV11-2 to TRBJ2-7; 9 bases are shared with TRBD2. Germline values: CDR1 SGHAT, CDR2 FQNNGV. J lost 4 bases, V lost 0 bases, and 10 bases had no gene match. This CDR3 spans 17 amino acids.

This sequence joins TRBV7-9 and TRBJ2-7, with a weak D call TRBD1 (5 bases). V was cut by 6 bases and J by 2 bases, with 14 bases left in between. The germline gives CDR1 SEHNR, CDR2 FQNEAQ (reference sequence). CDR3 length: 14 amino acids. Written as DNA, the CDR3 is TGTGCCAGCAGTCACAAACAGGACACCTACGAGCAGTACTTC. As protein: CASSHKQDTYEQYF. Variable domain in full (rest from reference TRBV7-9 and TRBJ2-7): DTGVSQNPRHKITKRGQNVTFRCDPISEHNRLYWYRQTLGQGPEFLTYFQNEAQLEKSRLLSDRFSAERPKGSFSTLEIQRTEQGDSAMYLCASSHKQDTYEQYFGPGTRLTVT.

The J gene is TRBJ1-6, the V gene TRBV7-6; TRBD1 is a possible D gene (6 bases). The CDR3 has 14 amino acids. Germline CDR1 reads SGHVS; CDR2 reads FNYEAQ. Trimming stripped 5 bases from V and 6 bases from J, with 11 bases between. The CDR3 here is CASSTGQFNSPLHF. DNA for the CDR3: TGTGCCAGCAGCACCGGACAGTTTAATTCACCCCTCCACTTT.

In DNA form, the CDR3 reads TGCAGCGTTGGCACAGGGGGCAATCAGCCCCAGCATTTT. Translating it yields CSVGTGGNQPQHF. The V gene is TRBV29-1, the J gene TRBJ1-5; 7 positions agree with TRBD1. In germline, CDR1 is SQVTM, CDR2 ANQGSEA. The CDR3 has 13 amino acids. The J segment lost 2 bases and the V segment lost 4 bases, leaving 2 bases of the junction unmatched.

In DNA form, the CDR3 reads TGTGCCTGGAGAGGCGGAGGAATGGGCGAGCAGTACTTC. It yields the protein CAWRGGGMGEQYF. The rearrangement uses TRBV30 and TRBJ2-7; D perhaps matches TRBD2 (5 bases). This CDR3 comprises 13 residues. Trimming removed 3 bases at V and 6 bases at J, with 15 bases between. Germline V gives CDR1 GTSNPN, CDR2 SVGIG (reference sequence).

The V call is TRBV2, the J call TRBJ2-1, with 10 bases aligning to TRBD1. The V and J ends lost 9 bases and 6 bases, in that order; junction bases with no gene match: 5. The germline gives CDR1 SNHLY, CDR2 FYNNEI. The CDR3 covers 13 residues. The CDR3 loop is CASRQGAINEQFF. DNA for the CDR3: TGTGCCAGTCGACAGGGGGCGATCAATGAGCAGTTCTTC.